A selection of T cell receptor beta chains follows, all from one sample in a study of shared clonotypes between healthy human individuals. The table came from immunoSEQ multiplex PCR; TCRdb's copy has only in-frame clones and leaves some out. There are 2 million to 2.5 million clones in the sample; 85% to 95% occur only once, and 0.39% lies in the top ten. Sequenced input: naive CD4+ T cells from PBMCs. The receptors shown here come from a man younger than 35 in good health. Some clones in this sample may be carry-over from other donors' samples. CDR3s include the opening cysteine and the closing phenylalanine or tryptophan. The D gene is left open where the match is weak. Clone size, where shown, is once, few, many, or a class for clones that have expanded.

clone_size j_call v_call d_call cdr3_nt cdr3_aa
. TRBJ2-7 TRBV6-5 . TGTGCCAGCAGTTATGACCCGGGCCGCGGCTCCTACGAGCAGTACTTC CASSYDPGRGSYEQYF
. TRBJ1-4 TRBV13 . TGTGCCAGCAGCTCATCGGGACACGGAAATGAAAAACTGTTTTTT CASSSSGHGNEKLFF
. TRBJ2-1 TRBV7-9 TRBD1 TGTGCCAGCAGCTTAGTGACAGGGGCATACAATGAGCAGTTCTTC CASSLVTGAYNEQFF
. TRBJ1-5 TRBV18 . TGTGCCAGCTCACCACAAGGGGATCGGAATCAGCCCCAGCATTTT CASSPQGDRNQPQHF
once TRBJ1-1 TRBV2 . TGTGCCAGCACGGGAGGACGGATGAACACTGAAGCTTTCTTT CASTGGRMNTEAFF
once TRBJ2-1 TRBV7-3 TRBD1 TGTGCCAGCAGCGCCCAGACAGGGGGTGAGCAGTTCTTC CASSAQTGGEQFF
once TRBJ2-3 TRBV7-9 . TGTGCCAGCAGCCCACGCTGGCCGGCGGCAGACGATACGCAGTATTTT CASSPRWPAADDTQYF
. TRBJ2-7 TRBV5-1 . TGCGCCAGCAGCTTGACAGGGCTAAGCCCCGAGCAGTACTTC CASSLTGLSPEQYF
. TRBJ2-1 TRBV11-2 TRBD2 TGTGCCAGCAGCTTACCGGGAGGGCCAAGTAATGAGCAGTTCTTC CASSLPGGPSNEQFF
. TRBJ2-7 TRBV23-1 . TGCGCCAGCACTAAGACCAGGTTAAACTCCTACGAGCAGTACTTC CASTKTRLNSYEQYF
. TRBJ1-2 TRBV29-1 . TGCAGCGTTGATAGGGACACCGGGTTGGGTGGCTACACCTTC CSVDRDTGLGGYTF
. TRBJ2-1 TRBV11-2 . TGTGCCAGCAGAGCGGCAACTTATGAGCAGTTCTTC CASRAATYEQFF
. TRBJ2-7 TRBV4-1 . TGCGCCAGCAGCCAAGTGAGCCACGCTAACTCCTACGAGCAGTACTTC CASSQVSHANSYEQYF
. TRBJ2-1 TRBV18 TRBD2 TGTGCCAGCTCACCACCGGGGGGACTAGTCGGCAATGAGCAGTTCTTC CASSPPGGLVGNEQFF
. TRBJ1-4 TRBV9 . TGTGCCAGCAGCGGGGACCCGGGGCCTAATGAAAAACTGTTTTTT CASSGDPGPNEKLFF
. TRBJ1-2 TRBV27 TRBD1 TGTGCCAGCAGGAAGGGACAGTTGACCTATGGCTACACCTTC CASRKGQLTYGYTF
. TRBJ1-1 TRBV15 . TGTGCCACCAGCAGAGATAGCGGCACTGAAGCTTTCTTT CATSRDSGTEAFF
. TRBJ1-2 TRBV19 . TGTGCCAGTAGCATCCCGGCCACTCTCCATGGCTACACCTTC CASSIPATLHGYTF
. TRBJ1-1 TRBV6-5 TRBD1 TGTGCCAGCAGCCACAGGGGGGACACTGAAGCTTTCTTT CASSHRGDTEAFF
. TRBJ2-1 TRBV7-3 . TGTGCCAGCAGCTTATCCAGGGGCAATGAGCAGTTCTTC CASSLSRGNEQFF